The 9 T cell receptor beta chains below all came from one sample that was sequenced in a study of blood T cell repertoires in COVID-19. Generated by immunoSEQ multiplex PCR, the TCRdb table keeps only in-frame clones and is missing some. Of some 220,000 clones in the sample, 80% were seen once. The material sequenced was peripheral blood. The receptors shown here come from a woman aged 70-85 years with acute or convalescent COVID-19.

The V call is TRBV7-2, the J call TRBJ2-6; D gene ambiguous. CDR3 size: 13 residues. The V gene's germline CDR1 is SGHTA and CDR2 FQGNSA. V shed 8 bases and J shed 3 bases, with 8 bases lying between them. The CDR3 DNA reads as TGTGCCAGCTCCCGAGATGGGGCCAACGTCCTGACTTTC. Its protein is CASSRDGANVLTF.

The genes are TRBV6-5 and TRBJ2-1, with TRBD1 identical over 7 bases. The CDR3 has 14 amino acids. Germline-derived CDR1 and CDR2 are MNHEY and SVGAGI. V was pared by 5 bases and J by 7 bases, with 8 bases of the junction left unmatched. CDR3 protein: CASSRTGAQNEQFF. The CDR3 nucleotides read TGTGCCAGCAGTCGAACAGGGGCGCAAAATGAGCAGTTCTTC.

V gene TRBV7-9 combines with J gene TRBJ1-3; 7 bases align to TRBD1. CDR3 length: 19 residues. From germline, CDR1 is SEHNR and CDR2 FQNEAQ (reference sequence). The J segment lost 0 bases and the V segment lost 3 bases, leaving 14 bases of the junction unmatched. The CDR3 reads CASSLGDRALCSSGNTIYF. CDR3 in DNA: TGTGCCAGCAGCTTGGGCGACAGGGCCCTTTGTAGCTCTGGAAACACCATATATTTT.

This clone appeared once. The chain has TRBV6-2 or TRBV6-3 and TRBJ2-1; 8 bases match TRBD2. The CDR3 is made up of 15 amino acids. In germline, CDR1 is MNHEY, CDR2 SVGEGT. The junction had 8 bases not matched to a gene; V was cut back by 4 bases and J by 6 bases. The CDR3 loop is CASSSDRTSLNEQFF. For the CDR3, the DNA is TGTGCCAGCAGTTCAGATAGGACTAGCCTCAATGAGCAGTTCTTC.

V gene TRBV19 combines with J gene TRBJ1-3; 7 bases fit TRBD1. V lost 5 bases and J lost 6; bases outside the gene matches: 13. There are 16 residues in the CDR3. Per germline, CDR1 LNHDA and CDR2 SQIVND (reference sequence). The CDR3 loop reads CASSPTMTGWTNTIYF. CDR3 nucleotide sequence: TGTGCCAGTAGTCCAACGATGACAGGGTGGACAAACACCATATATTTT.

This rearrangement joins TRBV5-1 to TRBJ1-2, with no clear D. This CDR3 has 14 residues. Germline V lookup: CDR1 SGHRS, CDR2 YFSETQ. Trimming took 0 bases from V and 5 from J, leaving 11 bases between them. The CDR3, as DNA: TGCGCCAGCAGCTTGGAAGTACAAACATATGGCTACACCTTC. Translated: CASSLEVQTYGYTF.

The V and J genes are TRBV19 and TRBJ1-5; 8 bases are a match to TRBD1. The CDR3 consists of 15 residues. Germline CDR1 LNHDA, CDR2 SQIVND (reference sequence). V gave up 5 bases and J gave up 2 bases; unmatched junction bases: 5. The CDR3 DNA sequence: TGTGCCAGTAGTCCCCAGGACAGGGGCAATCAGCCCCAGCATTTT. This sequence encodes CASSPQDRGNQPQHF.

The chain uses TRBV6-5 and TRBJ1-2, with D possibly TRBD1 on 6 matching bases. The CDR3 has 13 residues. Looked up from germline, CDR1 is MNHEY and CDR2 is SVGAGI. Trimming stripped 4 bases from V and 2 bases from J, with 8 bases between. This CDR3 reads CASSSDRNYGYTF. The CDR3 region has the DNA TGTGCCAGCAGTTCGGACAGAAACTATGGCTACACCTTC.

The chain joins TRBV2 to TRBJ1-1; no firm D call. V dropped 6 bases and J dropped 2 bases, with 10 bases sitting between them. Germline CDR1 SNHLY, CDR2 FYNNEI. This CDR3 contains 13 residues. The CDR3 region has the DNA TGTGCCAGCAGCTCAACGGGAAACACTGAAGCTTTCTTT. Translation: CASSSTGNTEAFF. The full variable domain, with the rest looked up from reference TRBV2 and TRBJ1-1, is EPEVTQTPSHQVTQMGQEVILRCVPISNHLYFYWYRQILGQKVEFLVSFYNNEISEKSEIFDDQFSVERPDGSNFTLKIRSTKLEDSAMYFCASSSTGNTEAFFGQGTRLTVV.